The rows below give T cell receptor beta chains drawn from one sample of a study of blood T cell repertoires in COVID-19. Sequencing used immunoSEQ multiplex PCR; TCRdb keeps in-frame clones, though not all of them. The table records about 280,000 clones, approximately 85% of them present only once. The sequenced sample consisted of peripheral blood. The receptors here all came from a man aged 50 to 60 with active or convalescent COVID-19. The CDR3 runs from the conserved cysteine through the conserved F or W. A D gene is named only where the DNA matches it firmly. Clone size is shown for a subset of rows, as once, few, many or a class of expanded clone.

j_call v_call d_call clone_size cdr3_nt cdr3_aa
TRBJ1-3 TRBV19 TRBD1 - TGTGCCAGTAGTGGGGGACAGAGAGGAAACACCATATATTTT CASSGGQRGNTIYF
TRBJ2-2 TRBV7-6 TRBD2 - TGTGCCAGCAGCGGCGGACTAGCAGACACCGGGGAGCTGTTTTTT CASSGGLADTGELFF
TRBJ2-2 TRBV4-2 TRBD2 - TGTGCCAGCAGCCAAGATTTAGCGGGAGGGATCGCCGGGGAGCTGTTTTTT CASSQDLAGGIAGELFF
TRBJ1-2 TRBV30 - - TGTGCCTGGAGTCTCGAGCGGGGATACTATGGCTACACCTTC CAWSLERGYYGYTF
TRBJ1-1 TRBV19 - - TGTGCCAGTAGTATATCAGGGTTCACTGAAGCTTTCTTT CASSISGFTEAFF
TRBJ2-7 TRBV27 TRBD1 - TGTGCCAGCAGTTTGAAAGGACAGGGACACTACGAGCAGTACTTC CASSLKGQGHYEQYF
TRBJ2-5 TRBV19 - - TGTGCCAGTAGTATTGGTCGGGAGACCCAGTACTTC CASSIGRETQYF
TRBJ1-5 TRBV28 - - TGTGCCAGCAGTTTCTTGGGCAGGGGTCAGCCCCAGCATTTT CASSFLGRGQPQHF
TRBJ1-5 TRBV15 TRBD1 - TGTGCCACCAGCAGAAAAACAGGGGGGTATCAGCCCCAGCATTTT CATSRKTGGYQPQHF
TRBJ2-5 TRBV25-1 TRBD1 - TGTGCCAGCAGTGACGGTACAGGGGGTGAGACCCAGTACTTC CASSDGTGGETQYF
TRBJ2-3 TRBV28 TRBD2 - TGTGCCAGCGGCCCCGGGACTAGCGTGCTCACAGATACGCAGTATTTT CASGPGTSVLTDTQYF
TRBJ1-2 TRBV3-1/TRBV3-2 - - TGTGCCAGCAGCCAGTCGGTGGTCTATGGCTACACCTTC CASSQSVVYGYTF
TRBJ2-3 TRBV27 TRBD2 - TGTGCTGGGACTAGCGGGAGTAAATGGGATACGCAGTATTTT CAGTSGSKWDTQYF
TRBJ2-7 TRBV13 TRBD2 - TGTGCCAGCAGCTTTGTAGCGGGAGGCTCAACCGAACGCGAGCAGTACTTC CASSFVAGGSTEREQYF
TRBJ1-2 TRBV28 TRBD1 - TGTGCCAGCAGTTTGGGCAGGGGGCGGAACTATGGCTACACCTTC CASSLGRGRNYGYTF
TRBJ1-2 TRBV6-5 - - TGTGCCAGCAGTTATTTCCCGGGGGTCTACACCTTC CASSYFPGVYTF
TRBJ2-5 TRBV10-1 - - TGCGCCAGCAGTGATCGCCTCAGGCCTCAACGCAAGTACCAAGAGACCCAGTACTTC CASSDRLRPQRKYQETQYF
TRBJ2-1 TRBV5-4 TRBD2 - TGTGCCAGCAGCTCTTCTAGCGGGTCCTACAATGAGCAGTTCTTC CASSSSSGSYNEQFF
TRBJ2-4 TRBV29-1 - - TGCAGCGTAGGGGGAGGGGACAAAAACATTCAGTACTTC CSVGGGDKNIQYF
TRBJ2-4 TRBV2 TRBD1 - TGTGCCAGCAGAGGGACAGGGGCGGGAGCCAAAAACATTCAGTACTTC CASRGTGAGAKNIQYF
TRBJ1-5 TRBV2 - - TGTGCCAGCAGTGTAGGACAGTATAGCAATCAGCCCCAGCATTTT CASSVGQYSNQPQHF
TRBJ2-1 TRBV11-2 - - TGTGCCAGCAGCTTAGAGGTTGACTTGGCGTACAATGAGCAGTTCTTC CASSLEVDLAYNEQFF
TRBJ1-5 TRBV4-1 - - TGCGCCAGCAGCCAAGTAGTGAGTCGGGGCAATCAGCCCCAGCATTTT CASSQVVSRGNQPQHF
TRBJ1-4 TRBV19 TRBD1 few TGTGCCAGTAGTATAAGGCGACAGGGGGCGGCCTACAATGAAAAACTGTTTTTT CASSIRRQGAAYNEKLFF
TRBJ2-1 TRBV6-1 TRBD2 - TGTGCCAGCAGTGATAGCGGGAGATCCGACAATGAGCAGTTCTTC CASSDSGRSDNEQFF
TRBJ1-1 TRBV30 - few TGTGCCTGGCAAGTAGACAGGCCCCCAGCTTTCTTT CAWQVDRPPAFF
TRBJ1-1 TRBV5-6 - - TGTGCCAGCAGCCCTGGCGGGCCTGAAGCTTTCTTT CASSPGGPEAFF
TRBJ2-3 TRBV3-1/TRBV3-2 - - TGTGCCAGCAGCCCCCGACCGGAGGATACGCAGTATTTT CASSPRPEDTQYF
TRBJ1-5 TRBV15 - few TGTGCCACCAGCAGAGATCGGGTTCAGCCCCAGCATTTT CATSRDRVQPQHF
TRBJ2-7 TRBV20-1 - few TGCAGTGCTAGAGCGGGGTTCGAGCAGTACTTC CSARAGFEQYF
TRBJ2-7 TRBV5-5 TRBD1 - TGTGCCAGCAGCTTGGGTCAGGGGGCGGGCTCCTACGAGCAGTACTTC CASSLGQGAGSYEQYF
TRBJ1-5 TRBV28 - - TGTGCCAGCAGTTTAACTGGGGCAGGGGCGAATCAGCCCCAGCATTTT CASSLTGAGANQPQHF